This T cell receptor (beta chain) was observed in a study of T-cell reconstitution after alpha-beta-depleted transplantation in children. Whole-study findings and limits: Where alpha-beta T cells came from about two months after transplant was reportedly several hundred expanded graft clones. T-cell counts and diversity at one year post-transplant came mainly from newly produced T cells.

The TCRbeta library was prepared with unique molecular identifiers. TCRdb itself ran the PCR reads through MiXCR, one entry per CDR3 protein. Among a few hundred thousand distinct CDR3 sequences listed, around 9.1% were seen once. This clonotype was seen only a few times. The antigen is unknown. After removal of 4 bases from V and 2 bases from J, the junction contained 3 bases not matched to a gene. This CDR3 region has 14 residues. Germline assignment: CDR1 SGDLS and CDR2 YYNGEE. The rearrangement joins TRBV9 to TRBJ1-5; the match to TRBD1 covers 7 bases. This clonotype was obtained from a boy under two years old with acute myeloid leukemia, due to receive a stem cell transplant. This sample comprised PBMCs, obtained before TCRalphabeta/CD19-depleted stem cell transplant. CDR3 nucleotides: TGTGCCAGCAGCTCCGACAGGGGCAATCAGCCCCAGCATTTT. This sequence encodes CASSSDRGNQPQHF.